Below, 29 T cell receptor beta chains from the same sample are listed, as sequenced in a study of T cell responses to AZD1222 COVID-19 vaccine. Clones were sequenced by immunoSEQ multiplex PCR, and TCRdb holds only the in-frame ones, with some missing. The sample lists about 100,000 clones, 70% to 90% occurring once. This material consisted of peripheral blood, taken on day 0 of AZD1222 vaccination. The receptor source for this set is an adult in good health.

The rearrangement joins TRBV4-2 to TRBJ1-4, with 8 bases aligning to TRBD1. The germline V gene encodes CDR1 LGHNA and CDR2 YNFKEQ. The CDR3 totals 14 residues. Losses at the gene ends were 5 bases for V and 8 bases for J; bases not matched to a gene: 7. This CDR3 is CASSYGQGEEKLFF. The DNA for the CDR3 is TGTGCCAGCAGCTACGGACAGGGAGAGGAAAAACTGTTTTTT.

This chain joins TRBV29-1 and TRBJ1-1; perhaps TRBD1 as D (6 bases). The germline CDR1 and CDR2 sequences are SQVTM and ANQGSEA. V lost 7 bases to trimming and J lost 1 base, with 13 bases between them. The CDR3 is 13 residues long. Here the CDR3 DNA reads TGCAGCGCAGCGGACAGACCGAACACTGAAGCTTTCTTT. This gives the protein CSAADRPNTEAFF.

V is TRBV25-1 and J is TRBJ2-5, with a possible D match to TRBD2 (6 bases). The CDR3 length is 14 residues. Between the trimmed V and J ends, which lost 5 bases and 5 bases, there was a span of 15 bases. From germline, CDR1 is MGHDK and CDR2 SYGVNS. This chain's CDR3 is CASSTRGGGETQYF. The CDR3 coding sequence is TGTGCCAGCAGTACCCGGGGAGGAGGGGAGACCCAGTACTTC.

This clone came up once. The genes are TRBV4-3 and TRBJ2-3; D uncertain. Deletions cut 0 bases from V and 1 base from J, with 8 bases between. There are 15 residues in the CDR3. Per germline, CDR1 LGHNA and CDR2 YSLEER. CDR3 coding DNA: TGCGCCAGCAGCCAAGAGCCCCACGGCACAGATACGCAGTATTTT. This encodes CASSQEPHGTDTQYF.

The chain uses TRBV30 and TRBJ1-1; D is uncertain. The CDR3 extends over 15 amino acids. V lost 0 bases and J 1 base, leaving 12 bases between the germline ends. The germline CDR1 and CDR2 sequences are GTSNPN and SVGIG (reference sequence). This CDR3 reads CAWSVRGIPNTEAFF. CDR3 in DNA: TGTGCCTGGAGTGTTCGAGGGATACCGAACACTGAAGCTTTCTTT. The full variable domain, with the rest looked up from reference TRBV30 and TRBJ1-1, is SQTIHQWPATLVQPVGSPLSLECTVEGTSNPNLYWYRQAAGRGLQLLFYSVGIGQISSEVPQNLSASRPQDRQFILSSKKLLLSDSGFYLCAWSVRGIPNTEAFFGQGTRLTVV.

The chain uses TRBV5-4 and TRBJ1-4; TRBD1 matches 8 bases. The CDR3 loop spans 14 amino acids. J was trimmed by 8 bases and V by 4 bases; bases with no gene match: 7. CDR1 and CDR2 from the germline V gene are SGHNT and YYREEE (reference sequence). CDR3 in DNA: TGTGCCAGCAGCGCGGGACAGGACAGGGAAAAACTGTTTTTT. Its translation: CASSAGQDREKLFF.

The V call is TRBV7-2, the J call TRBJ2-6, with 8 bases aligning to TRBD1. The CDR3 length is 16 residues. Germline trimming cut 11 bases from V and 2 bases from J; bases unmatched to any gene: 11. Germline V lookup: CDR1 SGHTA, CDR2 FQGNSA. The chain's CDR3 is CASRSQGAPGANVLTF. The CDR3 region has the DNA TGTGCCTCCAGGAGCCAGGGGGCCCCTGGGGCCAACGTCCTGACTTTC.

The gene calls are TRBV5-5 and TRBJ1-3; D is undetermined. V lost 0 bases, J lost 0 bases, and 7 bases lay in between. The CDR3 spans 15 residues. Per germline, CDR1 SGHKS and CDR2 YYEKEE (reference sequence). CDR3 in amino acids: CASSLALSSGNTIYF. CDR3 in DNA: TGTGCCAGCAGCTTGGCCCTTTCCTCTGGAAACACCATATATTTT.

The chain recombines TRBV6-6 with TRBJ2-7; unclear D gene. Germline loops: CDR1 MNHNY, CDR2 SVGAGI (reference sequence). Between the trimmed V and J ends, which lost 7 bases and 6 bases, there was a span of 10 bases. The CDR3 spans 11 residues. CDR3 coding DNA: TGTGCCAGCAACCTAAAGGGCGAGCAGTACTTC. Translation: CASNLKGEQYF.

The J gene is TRBJ2-1, the V gene TRBV11-2, with TRBD2 matching 13 bases. The V gene's germline CDR1 is SGHAT and CDR2 FQNNGV. With 1 base clipped from V and 5 bases from J, the junction kept 5 bases outside the gene matches. The CDR3 is made up of 17 amino acids. The CDR3 region is CASSLGTSGRAHNEQFF. The CDR3 nucleotides read TGTGCCAGCAGCTTAGGTACTAGCGGGAGGGCCCACAATGAGCAGTTCTTC.

The J gene is TRBJ1-1, the V gene TRBV7-2, with D unresolved. The CDR3 loop spans 13 amino acids. V gave up 0 bases and J gave up 7 bases, with 9 bases separating them. CDR1 SGHTA and CDR2 FQGNSA come from the germline V gene. The DNA of the CDR3 is TGTGCCAGCAGCTTAGCGCCGGTGGGTGAAGCTTTCTTT. Encoded protein: CASSLAPVGEAFF.

The chain combines TRBV6-6 with TRBJ1-5; 9 bases agree with TRBD1. The CDR3 runs 20 residues. The V gene end was trimmed by 5 bases and the J gene end by 1 base; junction bases not matched to a gene: 18. In germline, CDR1 is MNHNY, CDR2 SVGAGI (reference sequence). CDR3 in DNA: TGTGCCAGCAGTCCCCACACACGGCCGGGACAGGGTATGAGCAATCAGCCCCAGCATTTT. Its translation is CASSPHTRPGQGMSNQPQHF.

The rearrangement links TRBV6-2 or TRBV6-3 to TRBJ1-1; D not certain. Germline V gives CDR1 MNHEY, CDR2 SVGEGT. The CDR3 is 16 amino acids. V was clipped by 0 bases and J by 4 bases, with 15 bases between them. CDR3 sequence: CASSYSQRGSRTEAFF. CDR3 nucleotide sequence: TGTGCCAGCAGTTACTCCCAACGGGGTTCGCGCACTGAAGCTTTCTTT.

V usage is TRBV30 and J usage is TRBJ2-5; 9 bases fit TRBD2. CDR1 and CDR2 from the germline V gene are GTSNPN and SVGIG (reference sequence). The V segment lost 3 bases and the J segment 5 bases; nucleotides outside the gene matches: 4. The CDR3 is 13 amino acids. CDR3 amino acids: CAWSVTSGETQYF. CDR3 DNA sequence: TGTGCCTGGAGCGTCACTAGCGGGGAGACCCAGTACTTC.

The V and J genes are TRBV12-5 and TRBJ1-1; no clear D gene. Germline lookup yields CDR1 LGHNT and CDR2 FRNRAP. Deletions cut 3 bases from V and 4 bases from J, with 9 bases between. This CDR3 has 13 residues. In DNA form, the CDR3 reads TGTGCTAGTGGTTTTTTAGCGGCCACTGAAGCTTTCTTT. It is translated as CASGFLAATEAFF.

V gene TRBV18 combines with J gene TRBJ2-2; 7 positions match TRBD1. Germline values: CDR1 KGHSH, CDR2 LQKENI. The CDR3 covers 14 residues. The junction had 4 bases not matched to a gene; V was cut back by 3 bases and J by 6 bases. The CDR3 nucleotides are TGTGCCAGCTCACCGTTTGGGACAGCCGGGGAGCTGTTTTTT. Protein sequence: CASSPFGTAGELFF.

The chain carries TRBV5-4 and TRBJ1-4; 7 bases are shared with TRBD1. V dropped 0 bases and J dropped 4; count of bases not matched to a gene: 6. The CDR3 extends over 16 amino acids. Germline CDR1 reads SGHNT; CDR2 reads YYREEE (reference sequence). CDR3 sequence reads: CASSLGRQGSNEKLFF. For the CDR3, the DNA is TGTGCCAGCAGCTTGGGCCGACAGGGAAGTAATGAAAAACTGTTTTTT.

The gene calls are TRBV3-1 (or the pseudogene TRBV3-2) and TRBJ2-3; 12 bases agree with TRBD2. CDR3 length: 16 residues. Losses at the gene ends were 1 base for V and 2 bases for J; bases not matched to a gene: 1. CDR1 and CDR2 from the germline V gene are LGHDT and YNNKEL (reference sequence). The CDR3 spells CASSQGTSGNTDTQYF. The CDR3 coding sequence is TGTGCCAGCAGCCAAGGGACTAGCGGGAACACAGATACGCAGTATTTT.

The chain uses TRBV5-1 and TRBJ1-1; D ambiguous. CDR1 is SGHRS and CDR2 is YFSETQ in the germline V gene. The CDR3 extends over 14 amino acids. The germline V and J ends were trimmed by 0 bases and 1 base, with 7 bases remaining between them. CDR3 sequence (DNA): TGCGCCAGCAGCTTGGGGCAGCAGAACACTGAAGCTTTCTTT. Amino acid sequence: CASSLGQQNTEAFF.

The chain combines TRBV24-1 with TRBJ2-3; 11 nucleotides align to TRBD1. The V gene's germline CDR1 is KGHDR and CDR2 SFDVKD. This CDR3 region has 17 residues. V dropped 3 bases and J dropped 1; count of bases not matched to a gene: 5. The CDR3 DNA follows: TGTGCCACCAGTGATATCGGGACAGGGGGACGCACAGATACGCAGTATTTT. Its translation: CATSDIGTGGRTDTQYF.

J is TRBJ1-2 and V is TRBV12-5; D gene unclear. V was pared by 3 bases and J by 7 bases, with 12 bases between. The CDR3 spans 13 residues. CDR1 is LGHNT and CDR2 is FRNRAP in the germline V gene. CDR3 nucleotides: TGTGCTAGTGGTTTAGGCAGCCTTTCTGGCTACACCTTC. It is translated as CASGLGSLSGYTF. The variable domain in full, completed from reference TRBV12-5 and TRBJ1-2, reads DARVTQTPRHKVTEMGQEVTMRCQPILGHNTVFWYRQTMMQGLELLAYFRNRAPLDDSGMPKDRFSAEMPDATLATLKIQPSEPRDSAVYFCASGLGSLSGYTFGSGTRLTVV.

The CDR3 DNA reads as TGTGCCAGCAGATTTAACAGGGGGCTCATCGAGACCCAGTACTTC. Protein product: CASRFNRGLIETQYF. The genes are TRBV28 and TRBJ2-5; TRBD1 agrees at 9 bases. Per germline, CDR1 MDHEN and CDR2 SYDVKM. V lost 6 bases and J lost 5; bases outside the gene matches: 10. This CDR3 contains 15 residues.

The chain combines TRBV15 with TRBJ2-1, with 15 bases aligning to TRBD2. J lost 9 bases, V lost 5 bases, and 5 bases had no gene match. Germline V gene lookup returns CDR1 LNHNV and CDR2 YYDKDF (reference sequence). CDR3 length equals 15 residues. CDR3 sequence: CATSWPGLAGGEQFF. CDR3 DNA: TGTGCCACCAGCTGGCCGGGACTAGCGGGAGGTGAGCAGTTCTTC.

The rearrangement links TRBV24-1 to TRBJ2-3, with TRBD1 identical over 8 bases. Trimming cost V 4 bases and J 1 base; bases outside gene matches: 6. The CDR3 runs to 16 residues. Germline CDR1 reads KGHDR; CDR2 reads SFDVKD. The CDR3 protein is CATSDPGQAGTDTQYF. The DNA for the CDR3 is TGTGCCACCAGTGACCCGGGACAGGCAGGCACAGATACGCAGTATTTT.

This clone has just a few counts. V and J are TRBV28 and TRBJ1-2, with 10 bases lining up with TRBD1. J lost 8 bases, V lost 1 base, and 13 bases had no gene match. CDR3 length equals 17 residues. Germline V CDR1 and CDR2: MDHEN, SYDVKM. The CDR3 DNA sequence: TGTGCCAGCAGTTTATCCCTTTCGACAGGGGGCGTCAGGGGCTACACCTTC. Protein sequence: CASSLSLSTGGVRGYTF.

The chain couples TRBV5-1 to TRBJ1-5; D gene ambiguous. CDR1 is SGHRS and CDR2 is YFSETQ in the germline V gene. Trimming cost V 0 bases and J 0 bases, with 10 bases left between them. The CDR3 totals 16 residues. CDR3 in amino acids: CASSLGPNNSNQPQHF. The CDR3 DNA reads TGCGCCAGCAGCTTGGGACCAAACAATAGCAATCAGCCCCAGCATTTT.

The V and J genes are TRBV5-6 and TRBJ2-5; the D gene is possibly TRBD1 (5 bases). With 1 base removed from V and 5 bases from J, the gap between germline ends came to 12 bases. This CDR3 spans 14 amino acids. CDR1 is SGHDT and CDR2 is YYEEEE in the germline V gene. CDR3 sequence: CASSLNSAGETQYF. CDR3 DNA sequence: TGTGCCAGCAGCTTGAATTCGGCAGGGGAGACCCAGTACTTC.

V and J are TRBV3-1 (or the pseudogene TRBV3-2) and TRBJ1-5; D is unclear. The V end was cut by 0 bases, the J end by 6 bases, with 9 bases between. The CDR3 is 14 residues long. Germline values: CDR1 LGHDT, CDR2 YNNKEL (reference sequence). The CDR3 loop is CASSQDGGFQPQHF. DNA of the CDR3: TGTGCCAGCAGCCAAGATGGAGGCTTTCAGCCCCAGCATTTT.

The V and J genes are TRBV11-2 and TRBJ2-3, with 10 bases identical to TRBD2. The germline gives CDR1 SGHAT, CDR2 FQNNGV. The CDR3 has 15 amino acids. V shed 3 bases, J shed 5 bases, and the junction held 5 bases outside the gene matches. CDR3 bases: TGTGCCAGCAGCTTGAGCGGGAGGGCCCAAGATACGCAGTATTTT. It encodes CASSLSGRAQDTQYF. Variable domain in full (rest from reference TRBV11-2 and TRBJ2-3): EAGVAQSPRYKIIEKRQSVAFWCNPISGHATLYWYQQILGQGPKLLIQFQNNGVVDDSQLPKDRFSAERLKGVDSTLKIQPAKLEDSAVYLCASSLSGRAQDTQYFGPGTRLTVL.